The 5 T cell receptor beta chains reported below all come from one sample, sequenced in a study of shared clonotypes between healthy human individuals (dated by TCRdb to 2020 to 2022). The method behind the library was the immunoSEQ multiplex PCR assay. The immuneACCESS repertoire file appears here via TCRdb, limited to in-frame rearrangements. These files lack a portion of the clones; in checked studies, under half of the deficit traces to unresolved V genes, and the cause of the others is not known. The sample profile shows around 83,000 clones; 62% of them were found once. The ten most abundant clones make up about half of the sample. The sequenced material came from memory CD8+ T cells sorted from blood. The cell subset or site label, as the study defines it: CD45RO+ cells pooled with CCR7-negative TemRA cells. The receptors stem from a man younger than 45 in good health.

This clone was seen at least ten times. The chain has TRBV10-3 and TRBJ2-7; perhaps TRBD2 as D (5 bases). V was trimmed by 2 bases and J by 4 bases, leaving 15 bases between them. CDR1 and CDR2 from the germline V gene are ENHRY and SYGVKD. The CDR3 covers 15 residues. The CDR3 DNA reads as TGTGCCATCAGTGAGGAGGCGGGTTTCTCTTACGAGCAGTACTTC. This translates into CAISEEAGFSYEQYF.

V usage is TRBV6-8 and J usage is TRBJ2-7, with TRBD1 matching over 9 bases. The CDR3 loop spans 14 amino acids. Unmatched junction bases numbered 10, after V lost 11 bases and J lost 2 bases. CDR1 is MNHGY, CDR2 SAAAGT, per germline. The CDR3 DNA is TGTGCCGGCTGGACAGGGGATGGGGCCTACGAGCAGTACTTC. Translated: CAGWTGDGAYEQYF.

CDR3 protein: CASSVGAGIYEQYF. The DNA for the CDR3 is TGTGCCAGCAGCGTAGGAGCGGGGATCTACGAGCAGTACTTC. The chain links TRBV9 to TRBJ2-7; TRBD2 matches 7 bases. The CDR3 consists of 14 residues. The trim removed 0 bases at V and 3 bases at J, leaving 3 bases unmatched. Per the germline V gene, CDR1 is SGDLS and CDR2 is YYNGEE.

This chain joins TRBV4-1 and TRBJ2-1, with 12 bases that match TRBD2. Germline loops: CDR1 MGHRA, CDR2 YSYEKL. V trimming: 0 bases; J trimming: 7 bases; junction bases outside the gene matches: 7. This CDR3 contains 17 residues. CDR3 protein: CASSQERGLAGDNEQFF. The CDR3 DNA sequence: TGCGCCAGCAGCCAAGAGAGGGGACTAGCGGGTGATAATGAGCAGTTCTTC.

This clone was detected only once. This chain links TRBV5-1 with TRBJ2-5; tentative D call: TRBD2 (5 bases). Looked up from germline, CDR1 is SGHRS and CDR2 is YFSETQ. Trimming cost V 0 bases and J 6 bases, with 12 bases left between them. The CDR3 contains 14 residues. CDR3 region: CASSLEASPQTQYF. CDR3 nucleotides: TGCGCCAGCAGCTTGGAGGCTAGCCCCCAGACCCAGTACTTC.